Following are 27 T cell receptor beta chains from one sample sequenced in a study of T cell changes during pregnancy in multiple sclerosis. Sequencing was performed with immunoSEQ multiplex PCR; in TCRdb, only in-frame clones are kept and a portion is missing. The sample carries around 36,000 clones, approximately 90% recorded once. The specimen comprised peripheral blood, sampled before pregnancy. Receptors originate from a female donor with multiple sclerosis, enrolled in a pregnancy study.

This clone came up once. V gene TRBV5-4 combines with J gene TRBJ2-3, with TRBD2 matching 9 bases. Germline V gene sequence: CDR1 SGHNT, CDR2 YYREEE (reference sequence). Trimming cost V 1 base and J 1 base; bases outside gene matches: 4. The CDR3 is 16 amino acids. The CDR3 DNA reads TGTGCCAGCAGCTTGCCGGCGGGAGGGGGCACAGATACGCAGTATTTT. This codes for CASSLPAGGGTDTQYF.

In DNA, the CDR3 is TGTGCCAGCAGCCCGAGTCCGGGACAGGGCTTGCTTGAGCAGTACTTC. It translates to CASSPSPGQGLLEQYF. This chain joins TRBV11-2 and TRBJ2-7, with TRBD1 matching 9 bases. This CDR3 contains 16 residues. V dropped 5 bases and J dropped 7; count of bases not matched to a gene: 15. Germline lookup yields CDR1 SGHAT and CDR2 FQNNGV.

This chain links TRBV9 with TRBJ2-1; 7 bases map to TRBD2. CDR3 length: 17 amino acids. Trimming took 0 bases from V and 6 from J; bases not matched to a gene: 12. Germline values: CDR1 SGDLS, CDR2 YYNGEE. The CDR3 region has the DNA TGTGCCAGCAGCGTAGATACGCGTCTAGCGGAGCTCAATGAGCAGTTCTTC. This codes for CASSVDTRLAELNEQFF.

The rearrangement joins TRBV5-1 to TRBJ2-5; 12 bases align to TRBD2. The CDR3 has 16 residues. J was trimmed by 5 bases and V by 4 bases; bases with no gene match: 9. Per the germline V gene, CDR1 is SGHRS and CDR2 is YFSETQ. The CDR3 DNA is TGCGCCAGCAGCAGCAGACTAGCGGGAGTCCGGGAGACCCAGTACTTC. Its translation is CASSSRLAGVRETQYF.

This chain connects TRBV29-1 to TRBJ2-3; 9 bases line up with TRBD1. CDR1 is SQVTM and CDR2 is ANQGSEA in the germline V gene. Germline trimming cut 4 bases from V and 1 base from J; bases unmatched to any gene: 6. The CDR3 runs 15 residues. In nucleotides, the CDR3 is TGCAGCGTTGTGAAGGGACAGGGACGCACAGATACGCAGTATTTT. It encodes CSVVKGQGRTDTQYF.

This CDR3 is CASSAARDRDRAVYGYTF. CDR3 bases: TGTGCCAGCAGTGCGGCGAGAGACCGGGACAGGGCCGTCTATGGCTACACCTTC. The chain recombines TRBV25-1 with TRBJ1-2; 9 nucleotides align to TRBD1. Trimming took 4 bases from V and 4 from J; bases not matched to a gene: 16. This CDR3 comprises 18 residues. The germline V gene encodes CDR1 MGHDK and CDR2 SYGVNS.

The rearrangement joins TRBV10-2 to TRBJ1-2; 7 positions agree with TRBD1. This CDR3 has 14 residues. Per germline, CDR1 WSHSY and CDR2 SAAADI. V dropped 3 bases and J dropped 3; count of bases not matched to a gene: 4. This CDR3 is CASSDDRAYYGYTF. In nucleotides, the CDR3 is TGCGCCAGCAGTGATGACAGGGCGTACTATGGCTACACCTTC.

The V and J genes are TRBV5-6 and TRBJ2-3; maybe TRBD1 (6 bases). The CDR3 extends over 16 amino acids. The V gene's germline CDR1 is SGHDT and CDR2 YYEEEE. Trimming removed 0 bases from V and 2 bases from J, with 13 bases in between. The CDR3 loop is CASSLVPDSYTDTQYF. CDR3 DNA sequence: TGTGCCAGCAGCTTGGTCCCGGACAGCTACACAGATACGCAGTATTTT.

The rearrangement joins TRBV4-3 to TRBJ1-1, with D hard to call. Trimming took 0 bases from V and 0 from J, leaving 8 bases between them. Germline V gives CDR1 LGHNA, CDR2 YSLEER. The CDR3 extends over 15 amino acids. The CDR3 DNA sequence: TGCGCCAGCAGCCAAGATCCGGGGATGAACACTGAAGCTTTCTTT. Translated: CASSQDPGMNTEAFF.

The chain joins TRBV5-1 to TRBJ2-1; perhaps TRBD2 as D (5 bases). The CDR3 spans 13 residues. Germline V CDR1 and CDR2: SGHRS, YFSETQ. Trimming removed 4 bases from V and 4 bases from J, with 9 bases in between. CDR3 nucleotides: TGCGCCAGCAGCGCGGACTTGTACAATGAGCAGTTCTTC. It codes for CASSADLYNEQFF.

The chain is built from TRBV28 and TRBJ2-1; 15 bases align to TRBD2. V lost 11 bases, J lost 7 bases, and 6 bases stayed unmatched. The CDR3 has 14 residues. Germline lookup yields CDR1 MDHEN and CDR2 SYDVKM. For the CDR3, the DNA is TGTGCCGCTGGACTAGCGGGAGGGAGGAATGAGCAGTTCTTC. Its translation: CAAGLAGGRNEQFF.

V usage is TRBV27 and J usage is TRBJ2-5; 12 bases are a match to TRBD2. V trimming: 1 base; J trimming: 5 bases; junction bases outside the gene matches: 2. The V gene's germline CDR1 is MNHEY and CDR2 SMNVEV (reference sequence). This CDR3 has 15 residues. CDR3 coding DNA: TGTGCCAGCAGTTTATGGACTAGCGGGACTGAGACCCAGTACTTC. Its translation: CASSLWTSGTETQYF.

The J gene is TRBJ2-2, the V gene TRBV30, with D perhaps TRBD2 (6 bases). The ends were cut back, 6 bases at V and 4 bases at J, with 21 bases in the middle. The germline gives CDR1 GTSNPN, CDR2 SVGIG (reference sequence). This CDR3 has 16 residues. Written as DNA, the CDR3 is TGTGCCTGCAGGGACTTACGGTCGACGGGCACCGGGGAGCTGTTTTTT. Translated, it gives CACRDLRSTGTGELFF.

This rearrangement joins TRBV19 to TRBJ1-1; unclear D gene. With 8 bases removed from V and 0 bases from J, the gap between germline ends came to 4 bases. Germline loops: CDR1 LNHDA, CDR2 SQIVND (reference sequence). The CDR3 is 11 residues long. The CDR3 nucleotides read TGTGCCAGTTCAGTGAACACTGAAGCTTTCTTT. Translating gives CASSVNTEAFF.

The chain recombines TRBV5-4 with TRBJ2-3, with 7 positions matching TRBD2. CDR3 length: 14 residues. Unmatched junction bases numbered 4, after V lost 4 bases and J lost 2 bases. The germline gives CDR1 SGHNT, CDR2 YYREEE (reference sequence). The CDR3 sequence is CASSPGLFTDTQYF. CDR3 nucleotides: TGTGCCAGCAGCCCGGGACTATTCACAGATACGCAGTATTTT. Drawing the rest from reference TRBV5-4 and TRBJ2-3, the complete variable domain is ETGVTQSPTHLIKTRGQQVTLRCSSQSGHNTVSWYQQALGQGPQFIFQYYREEENGRGNFPPRFSGLQFPNYSSELNVNALELDDSALYLCASSPGLFTDTQYFGPGTRLTVL.

This chain links TRBV7-6 with TRBJ2-7; 8 bases align to TRBD1. The CDR3 covers 16 residues. Trimming removed 3 bases from V and 1 base from J; junction bases left unmatched: 8. Germline CDR1 is SGHVS and CDR2 is FNYEAQ. CDR3 DNA sequence: TGTGCCAGCAGCTTCTCAACAGGGGGTGTTTCCTACGAGCAGTACTTC. It yields the protein CASSFSTGGVSYEQYF. Based on the CDR3 plus reference TRBV7-6 and TRBJ2-7, the full variable domain is GAGVSQSPRYKVTKRGQDVALRCDPISGHVSLYWYRQALGQGPEFLTYFNYEAQQDKSGLPNDRFSAERPEGSISTLTIQRTEQRDSAMYRCASSFSTGGVSYEQYFGPGTRLTVT.

The chain is built from TRBV7-2 and TRBJ1-1, with D possibly TRBD1 on 6 matching bases. Per the germline V gene, CDR1 is SGHTA and CDR2 is FQGNSA. CDR3 length equals 13 residues. V shed 4 bases and J shed 4 bases, with 10 bases lying between them. CDR3 coding DNA: TGTGCCAGCAGCTCCCAAGGGGGCACTGAAGCTTTCTTT. Protein product: CASSSQGGTEAFF.

The rearrangement links TRBV11-1 to TRBJ2-5; 8 bases map to TRBD1. Germline V gives CDR1 SGHAT, CDR2 FQDESV (reference sequence). J gave up 3 bases and V 5 bases, and 2 bases lay outside the gene matches. CDR3 length equals 13 residues. CDR3 coding DNA: TGTGCCAGCAGCCGGACAGGGAAAGAGACCCAGTACTTC. Protein sequence: CASSRTGKETQYF.

The chain carries TRBV2 and TRBJ2-7, with 8 bases matching TRBD1. CDR1 SNHLY and CDR2 FYNNEI come from the germline V gene. The V gene end was trimmed by 3 bases and the J gene end by 4 bases; junction bases not matched to a gene: 8. CDR3 length: 15 residues. The DNA for the CDR3 is TGTGCCAGCAGTGAGCGGCAGGGGGCATTTTACGAGCAGTACTTC. Its translation: CASSERQGAFYEQYF.

The chain couples TRBV7-9 to TRBJ1-1; 8 positions match TRBD1. This CDR3 spans 13 amino acids. CDR1 is SEHNR and CDR2 is FQNEAQ in the germline V gene (reference sequence). Trimming removed 5 bases from V and 3 bases from J; junction bases left unmatched: 2. The CDR3 loop is CASSGQGYTEAFF. CDR3 in DNA: TGTGCCAGCAGCGGACAGGGTTACACTGAAGCTTTCTTT.

The CDR3 here is CAWAGYNEQFF. CDR3 DNA: TGTGCCTGGGCGGGATACAATGAGCAGTTCTTC. The V call is TRBV30, the J call TRBJ2-1; D is possibly TRBD2 (6 bases). CDR1 and CDR2 (germline): GTSNPN, SVGIG (reference sequence). The CDR3 extends over 11 amino acids. V was cut by 5 bases and J by 4 bases, with 6 bases left in between.

With respect to this clone: This sample also contains other DNA sequences that code for the same CDR3. The rearrangement uses TRBV6-1 and TRBJ2-3; 8 bases align to TRBD2. Germline V gene sequence: CDR1 MNHNS, CDR2 SASEGT. The V segment lost 3 bases and the J segment 4 bases; nucleotides outside the gene matches: 9. CDR3 size: 16 residues. The CDR3 protein is CASSEEGSGSPDTQYF. The DNA for the CDR3 is TGTGCCAGCAGTGAGGAAGGGAGCGGGAGTCCAGATACGCAGTATTTT.

This sequence joins TRBV5-6 and TRBJ2-3, with D maybe TRBD1 (6 bases). V was trimmed by 2 bases and J by 1 base, leaving 17 bases between them. The CDR3 has 17 residues. Looked up from germline, CDR1 is SGHDT and CDR2 is YYEEEE. The DNA for the CDR3 is TGTGCCAGCAGCTTAGGATTGGGGGCTCGGGGCACAGATACGCAGTATTTT. This encodes CASSLGLGARGTDTQYF.

The chain uses TRBV6-1 and TRBJ2-7; D might be TRBD1 (5 bases). Trimming shortened V by 6 bases and J by 1 base, and 16 bases separated the two germline ends. This CDR3 comprises 15 residues. Per germline, CDR1 MNHNS and CDR2 SASEGT. The CDR3 DNA reads as TGTGCCAGCAGGTCTAATCCAGGGATGTCCTACGAGCAGTACTTC. Translated: CASRSNPGMSYEQYF.

The CDR3 loop is CASSSGTGLLETQYF. Written as DNA, the CDR3 is TGTGCCAGCAGTAGTGGGACAGGTCTTTTAGAGACCCAGTACTTC. The chain is built from TRBV2 and TRBJ2-5; 8 bases match TRBD1. Trimming at V came to 5 bases and at J to 4 bases, leaving 9 bases not matched to a gene. CDR1 is SNHLY and CDR2 is FYNNEI in the germline V gene. This CDR3 contains 15 residues. Using reference TRBV2 and TRBJ2-5 for the parts outside the CDR3, the full variable domain is EPEVTQTPSHQVTQMGQEVILRCVPISNHLYFYWYRQILGQKVEFLVSFYNNEISEKSEIFDDQFSVERPDGSNFTLKIRSTKLEDSAMYFCASSSGTGLLETQYFGPGTRLLVL.

This chain's CDR3 is CASSRTVYEQYF. The CDR3 DNA reads as TGTGCCAGCAGCCGGACAGTCTACGAGCAGTACTTC. The chain links TRBV7-2 to TRBJ2-5; TRBD1 might be the D (6 bases). With the DNA end fitting TRBJ2-7 better, the J assignment may be wrong. CDR3 size: 12 residues. Germline V gene data show CDR1 as SGHTA and CDR2 as FQGNSA.

The rearrangement joins TRBV5-1 to TRBJ2-7; 12 bases agree with TRBD2. J lost 0 bases, V lost 4 bases, and 11 bases had no gene match. Germline V lookup: CDR1 SGHRS, CDR2 YFSETQ. This CDR3 is 18 amino acids long. The CDR3 nucleotides are TGCGCCAGCAGCCAGACTAGCGGGAGTCCCCCTCCCTCCTACGAGCAGTACTTC. This codes for CASSQTSGSPPPSYEQYF.